The clone carrying this TCR beta chain came up once. The data were obtained in a study of T cell responses to AZD1222 COVID-19 vaccine. V shed 4 bases and J shed 6 bases, with 5 bases lying between them. CDR3 length equals 11 residues. Profiled with immunoSEQ multiplex PCR; TCRdb holds only in-frame clones, not every one. There are approximately 60,000 clones in the sample; about 74% occur only once, and around 15% lies in the top ten. The clonotype originates from an adult in good health. This specimen consisted of peripheral blood, obtained on day 0 of AZD1222 vaccination. The genes are TRBV12-3 or TRBV12-4 and TRBJ2-3, with D unresolved. The CDR3 DNA reads TGTGCCAGCAGTTCCAGGGATACGCAGTATTTT. Its translation is CASSSRDTQYF.